This TCR beta chain was observed in a study of cytomegalovirus exposure and HLA in healthy donors. The PCR had 60 Vbeta and 13 Jbeta primers. This table comes from immunoSEQ multiplex PCR, and its TCRdb copy is limited to in-frame clones, with some not included. Of under 300,000 clones listed, roughly 70% are singletons. Likely unrecorded immune exposures existed in these nominally healthy donors. In germline, CDR1 is SEHNR, CDR2 FQNEAQ (reference sequence). The CDR3 spans 15 residues. This TCR came from a female donor in good health and CMV-seronegative. The gene calls are TRBV7-9 and TRBJ2-5; the match to TRBD2 covers 8 bases. Near its end, the DNA agrees better with TRBJ2-7, so the J call may be wrong. The sample taken for sequencing was PBMCs. CDR3 loop: CASSLTSSGQYEQYF. CDR3 bases: TGTGCCAGCAGCTTAACCTCTAGCGGGCAATACGAGCAGTACTTC.